This T cell receptor (beta chain) was captured by sequencing in a study of blood T cell repertoires in COVID-19. This clone occurred once. The table came from immunoSEQ multiplex PCR; TCRdb's copy has only in-frame clones and leaves some out. The table includes some 87,000 clones, approximately 92% detected once. CDR3 length equals 15 residues. The J segment lost 1 base and the V segment lost 3 bases, leaving 5 bases of the junction unmatched. Germline-derived CDR1 and CDR2 are SNHLY and FYNNEI. The J gene is TRBJ2-5, the V gene TRBV2, with 7 bases matching TRBD2. This sequence originates from a woman aged 55-69 years with active COVID-19. Sequenced input: peripheral blood. CDR3 in amino acids: CASSEASGGQETQYF. In DNA form, the CDR3 reads TGTGCCAGCAGTGAGGCTAGCGGAGGCCAAGAGACCCAGTACTTC.